The sequence of this T cell receptor (beta chain) was determined in a study of tumor and adjacent non-tumor tissue in lung cancer. Overall study: Samples averaged approximately 3.9 million productive TCRbeta reads each.

No cell sorting was done before RNA was extracted from the tissue. TCRbeta libraries were built with three rounds of nested PCR, modified from ARM-PCR. TCRdb redid the calling of the multiplex PCR reads with MiXCR, one entry per CDR3 protein. The data show more than 60,000 distinct CDR3 sequences, about three quarters seen once. On this clonotype: The junction and the germline gene differ at one end; a read error may be behind it.

Germline values: CDR1 SGHAT, CDR2 FQNNGV. The CDR3 is 16 residues long. Material for sequencing was lung tumor tissue. The clonotype was recovered from a woman aged 45-65 years with non-small cell lung cancer. V usage is TRBV11-2 and J usage is TRBJ2-3; a weak D match, TRBD1 (5 bases). CDR3 DNA: TGTGCCGGAAGCTTAGGTGTAAGGGTTGAGACAGATACGCATTATTTT. Translation gives CAGSLGVRVETDTHYF.